The 31 T cell receptor beta chains in this list originate from one sample, sequenced in a study of early T cells in non-severe SARS-CoV-2 infection. TCRdb called the 5' RACE reads again in MiXCR, with one record for every CDR3 protein. Of some 64,000 distinct CDR3 sequences detected, 13% appear once; the ten largest clones hold roughly 8.3%. The material sequenced was whole blood. Receptor source: an adult who was a healthcare worker with PCR-confirmed SARS-CoV-2 infection or an uninfected control (not recorded which).

The chain combines TRBV7-3 with TRBJ1-5; D not resolved. CDR3 length: 13 residues. CDR1 SGHTA and CDR2 FQGTGA come from the germline V gene. V lost 3 bases to trimming and J lost 7 bases, with 10 bases between them. In DNA, the CDR3 is TGTGCCAGCAGCTTTACCCTGGGGCAGCCCCAGCATTTT. Translation gives CASSFTLGQPQHF.

J is TRBJ1-4 and V is TRBV6-5, with D tentatively TRBD1 (5 bases). This CDR3 comprises 16 residues. Germline assignment: CDR1 MNHEY and CDR2 SVGAGI. V shed 10 bases and J shed 7 bases, with 25 bases lying between them. The chain's CDR3 is CATGRSVGVHGEKLFF. The CDR3 nucleotides are TGTGCCACTGGGAGGTCGGTAGGGGTTCATGGTGAAAAACTGTTTTTT.

In this sample, this clonotype turned up a few times. One junction end does not reproduce the germline sequence, and a read error may be involved. This chain connects TRBV28 to TRBJ2-1, with D perhaps TRBD1 or TRBD2 (6 bases each). The CDR3 contains 14 residues. CDR1 is MDHEN, CDR2 SYDVKM, per germline. Written as DNA, the CDR3 is TGTGCCAGCAGGACTGGCGGGACATACAATGATCAGTTCTTC. It encodes CASRTGGTYNDQFF.

This clonotype was observed a handful of times. The CDR3 nucleotides read TGTGCCAGCAGCGTAGTACTAGGGGAAGATACGCAGTATTTT. Its translation: CASSVVLGEDTQYF. V and J are TRBV9 and TRBJ2-3; either TRBD1 or TRBD2 may fit D (5 bases each). The CDR3 is made up of 14 amino acids. V lost 0 bases, J lost 5 bases, and 10 bases lay in between. Germline loops: CDR1 SGDLS, CDR2 YYNGEE.

Only a few counts were recorded for this clonotype. The V call is TRBV7-9, the J call TRBJ2-7; either TRBD1 or TRBD2 may supply D (5 bases each). The V end lost 5 bases, the J end lost 2 bases, and 13 bases lay between the germline ends. The CDR3 is 14 amino acids. Germline V CDR1 and CDR2: SEHNR, FQNEAQ (reference sequence). The CDR3 region is CASSPGSGPYEQYF. The CDR3 nucleotides are TGTGCCAGCAGCCCGGGATCGGGGCCCTACGAGCAGTACTTC.

At least ten counts were recorded for this clonotype. The V call is TRBV20-1, the J call TRBJ2-1; 14 bases match TRBD2. The junction had 9 bases not matched to a gene; V was cut back by 2 bases and J by 3 bases. Germline V lookup: CDR1 DFQATT, CDR2 SNEGSKA (reference sequence). This CDR3 has 18 amino acids. The CDR3 nucleotides read TGCAGTGCTAGACGAGGACTAGCGGGAGGACTCATCTACAATGAGCAGTTCTTC. Translating gives CSARRGLAGGLIYNEQFF.

The V call is TRBV19, the J call TRBJ2-4; D is possibly TRBD2 (6 bases). The V gene lost 1 base and the J gene lost 2 bases, with 6 bases spanning the gap. The germline V gene encodes CDR1 LNHDA and CDR2 SQIVND (reference sequence). The CDR3 extends over 14 amino acids. This CDR3 is CASSIGGTKNIQYF. The CDR3 region has the DNA TGTGCCAGTAGTATAGGCGGGACCAAAAACATTCAGTACTTC.

This chain uses TRBV28 with TRBJ2-7; 9 bases agree with TRBD1. The V gene end was trimmed by 6 bases and the J gene end by 2 bases; junction bases not matched to a gene: 8. The germline gives CDR1 MDHEN, CDR2 SYDVKM. CDR3 length: 15 residues. The CDR3 sequence: CASSSTDRGPYEQYF. CDR3 coding DNA: TGTGCCAGCAGCTCAACGGACAGGGGACCCTACGAGCAGTACTTC. Using reference TRBV28 and TRBJ2-7 for the parts outside the CDR3, the full variable domain is DVKVTQSSRYLVKRTGEKVFLECVQDMDHENMFWYRQDPGLGLRLIYFSYDVKMKEKGDIPEGYSVSREKKERFSLILESASTNQTSMYLCASSSTDRGPYEQYFGPGTRLTVT.

This chain links TRBV6-2 or TRBV6-3 with TRBJ1-1; D is perhaps TRBD1 (6 bases). The CDR3 is 13 residues long. CDR1 and CDR2 (germline): MNHEY, SVGEGT. Trimming stripped 2 bases from V and 4 bases from J, with 8 bases between. The CDR3 loop reads CASSYPGATEAFF. The CDR3 DNA follows: TGTGCCAGCAGTTACCCGGGGGCCACTGAAGCTTTCTTT.

This clonotype occurred many times. This chain joins TRBV29-1 and TRBJ2-5, with D perhaps TRBD1 (6 bases). The length of the CDR3 is 12 residues. V gave up 6 bases and J gave up 5 bases, with 13 bases separating them. Looked up from germline, CDR1 is SQVTM and CDR2 is ANQGSEA. The CDR3 here is CSVATGLETQYF. The CDR3 DNA reads as TGCAGCGTCGCCACAGGGTTGGAGACCCAGTACTTC.

This clonotype came up a few times. The chain uses TRBV28 and TRBJ2-5; 12 nucleotides align to TRBD2. CDR3 length: 16 amino acids. J lost 5 bases, V lost 5 bases, and 9 bases had no gene match. Per the germline V gene, CDR1 is MDHEN and CDR2 is SYDVKM. In DNA form, the CDR3 reads TGTGCCAGCAGTCCCTCTAGCGGGAGGGAGTGGGAGACCCAGTACTTC. It specifies CASSPSSGREWETQYF.

The CDR3 sequence is CASSDLTSGRAWGGNEQFF. The CDR3 region has the DNA TGCGCCAGCAGTGACCTGACTAGCGGGAGGGCCTGGGGCGGCAATGAGCAGTTCTTC. The chain couples TRBV10-2 to TRBJ2-1, with 14 bases that match TRBD2. CDR1 is WSHSY and CDR2 is SAAADI in the germline V gene. The J segment lost 6 bases and the V segment lost 3 bases, leaving 13 bases of the junction unmatched. The CDR3 covers 19 residues.

The genes are TRBV5-5 and TRBJ2-7; D gene ambiguous. This CDR3 region has 12 residues. The V end lost 4 bases, the J end lost 4 bases, and 9 bases lay between the germline ends. CDR1 is SGHKS, CDR2 YYEKEE, per germline (reference sequence). This CDR3 is CASSMTFYEQYF. The DNA for the CDR3 is TGTGCCAGCAGCATGACCTTTTACGAGCAGTACTTC. Looking up the rest from reference TRBV5-5 and TRBJ2-7 gives the full variable domain: DAGVTQSPTHLIKTRGQQVTLRCSPISGHKSVSWYQQVLGQGPQFIFQYYEKEERGRGNFPDRFSARQFPNYSSELNVNALLLGDSALYLCASSMTFYEQYFGPGTRLTVT.

There are a few counts of this clonotype. The chain uses TRBV29-1 and TRBJ2-7, with D unresolved. V was clipped by 2 bases and J by 0 bases, with 8 bases between them. The CDR3 extends over 13 amino acids. CDR1 is SQVTM and CDR2 is ANQGSEA in the germline V gene. CDR3 sequence: CSVETRSSYEQYF. DNA of the CDR3: TGCAGCGTTGAAACTCGCAGCTCCTACGAGCAGTACTTC.

This clonotype was seen only a few times. The chain joins TRBV13 to TRBJ2-5, with no clear D. V lost 2 bases and J lost 1, with 17 bases in between. Germline-derived CDR1 and CDR2 are PRHDT and FYEKMQ (reference sequence). This CDR3 region has 17 residues. In DNA, the CDR3 is TGTGCCAGCAGCTTAAACCCGCGACACTCCATCCAAGAGACCCAGTACTTC. This translates into CASSLNPRHSIQETQYF.

This clonotype was picked up a small number of times. The chain couples TRBV9 to TRBJ1-3; unclear D gene. The CDR3 runs 15 residues. V lost 1 base, J lost 1 base, and 9 bases lay in between. Per the germline V gene, CDR1 is SGDLS and CDR2 is YYNGEE. The CDR3 here is CASSVNPISGNTIYF. For the CDR3, the DNA is TGTGCCAGCAGCGTAAATCCCATATCTGGAAACACCATATATTTT.

The CDR3 DNA reads TGCAGCGTTGAAGATTACCGGCGTGGTGTTGGTACGCAGTATTTT. Amino acid sequence: CSVEDYRRGVGTQYF. This chain connects TRBV29-1 to TRBJ2-3; D is uncertain. Trimming stripped 0 bases from V and 8 bases from J, with 18 bases between. The CDR3 totals 15 residues. CDR1 SQVTM and CDR2 ANQGSEA come from the germline V gene.

This clonotype was detected ten times or more. The CDR3 DNA is TGTGCCAGCAGCTTCGCTAGCGGGGGAGATACGCAGTATTTT. It is translated as CASSFASGGDTQYF. V and J are TRBV6-2 or TRBV6-3 and TRBJ2-3; 10 bases match TRBD2. J lost 5 bases, V lost 6 bases, and 5 bases had no gene match. The CDR3 contains 14 residues. Germline-derived CDR1 and CDR2 are MNHEY and SVGEGT.

This clonotype was seen a few times. The chain uses TRBV28 and TRBJ2-7; 8 bases map to TRBD1. The V gene end was trimmed by 5 bases and the J gene end by 5 bases; junction bases not matched to a gene: 5. Germline CDR1 MDHEN, CDR2 SYDVKM. This CDR3 contains 13 residues. CDR3: CASSVGTGNEQYF. The DNA of the CDR3 is TGTGCCAGCAGTGTCGGGACAGGCAACGAGCAGTACTTC.

The sample holds a few counts of this clonotype. This chain uses TRBV6-5 with TRBJ2-3; 8 bases align to TRBD1. Looked up from germline, CDR1 is MNHEY and CDR2 is SVGAGI. Unmatched junction bases numbered 11, after V lost 5 bases and J lost 7 bases. There are 15 residues in the CDR3. The CDR3 DNA follows: TGTGCCAGCAGTCCTAGGACAGGGAGCATACATACGCAGTATTTT. It yields the protein CASSPRTGSIHTQYF.

This clonotype was counted ten times or more. This chain joins TRBV20-1 and TRBJ2-5; a weak D match, TRBD2 (6 bases). Trimming removed 2 bases at V and 5 bases at J, with 15 bases between. Germline CDR1 and CDR2: DFQATT and SNEGSKA (reference sequence). The CDR3 length is 14 residues. CDR3 sequence: CSARRGDGSETQYF. The CDR3 DNA is TGCAGTGCTAGACGCGGGGATGGGAGCGAGACCCAGTACTTC.

This chain joins TRBV4-1 and TRBJ2-3; tentatively, D is TRBD1 (6 bases). The length of the CDR3 is 15 residues. The V gene's germline CDR1 is MGHRA and CDR2 YSYEKL. Trimming took off 0 bases at V and 3 bases at J, with 10 bases between the two ends. CDR3 nucleotide sequence: TGCGCCAGCAGCCAAGAGTCAGGGGCTACAGATACGCAGTATTTT. This translates into CASSQESGATDTQYF.

There are many counts of this clonotype. DNA for the CDR3: TGTGCCAGCAGCTTATGGACCGAGCCAAGGGGAGAGCAGTACTTC. The encoded protein is CASSLWTEPRGEQYF. V is TRBV13 and J is TRBJ2-7; tentatively, D is TRBD1 (5 bases). CDR3 length equals 15 residues. V lost 2 bases to trimming and J lost 7 bases, with 18 bases between them. Per germline, CDR1 PRHDT and CDR2 FYEKMQ (reference sequence). Filled out from reference TRBV13 and TRBJ2-7, the complete variable domain reads AAGVIQSPRHLIKEKRETATLKCYPIPRHDTVYWYQQGPGQDPQFLISFYEKMQSDKGSIPDRFSAQQFSDYHSELNMSSLELGDSALYFCASSLWTEPRGEQYFGPGTRLTVT.

This clonotype turned up a few times. V is TRBV12-3 or TRBV12-4 and J is TRBJ1-4, with D possibly being TRBD1 (5 bases). Trimming stripped 5 bases from V and 10 bases from J, with 8 bases between. CDR3 length: 11 amino acids. The CDR3: CASSLGGKLFF. The CDR3 bases are TGTGCCAGCAGTCTGGGGGGAAAACTGTTTTTT.

The sample holds a few counts of this clonotype. The V gene is TRBV7-6, the J gene TRBJ2-1; 9 nucleotides agree with TRBD2. V lost 5 bases and J lost 1; bases outside the gene matches: 6. The CDR3 consists of 16 residues. The germline V gene has CDR1 SGHVS and CDR2 FNYEAQ. CDR3 residues: CASSPGTSLSYNEQFF. Written as DNA, the CDR3 is TGTGCCAGCAGCCCCGGGACTAGCCTTTCCTACAATGAGCAGTTCTTC.

The sample holds many counts of this clonotype. The chain joins TRBV28 to TRBJ1-1; D is unclear. The CDR3 is 14 residues long. Trimming stripped 3 bases from V and 8 bases from J, with 16 bases between. Germline lookup yields CDR1 MDHEN and CDR2 SYDVKM. This CDR3 is CASSFTSKGGEAFF. The CDR3 DNA sequence: TGTGCCAGCAGTTTTACTTCCAAGGGTGGGGAAGCTTTCTTT.

The chain recombines TRBV10-3 with TRBJ2-3; 11 bases are a match to TRBD2. Trimming at V came to 6 bases and at J to 4 bases, leaving 6 bases not matched to a gene. Germline V gene lookup returns CDR1 ENHRY and CDR2 SYGVKD. The CDR3 extends over 15 amino acids. Written as DNA, the CDR3 is TGTGCCATCAGAACTAGCGGGAGTAGATCAGATACGCAGTATTTT. It codes for CAIRTSGSRSDTQYF.

The CDR3, as DNA: TGTGCCAGCAGCTTAGGCGGGAGGAGTGCAGATACGCAGTATTTT. Encoded protein: CASSLGGRSADTQYF. The J gene is TRBJ2-3, the V gene TRBV7-2; 8 bases agree with TRBD2. Unmatched junction bases numbered 4, after V lost 1 base and J lost 4 bases. The CDR3 length is 15 residues. Germline V gene sequence: CDR1 SGHTA, CDR2 FQGNSA.

This clonotype was seen only a few times. J is TRBJ2-3 and V is TRBV9; D possibly matches TRBD1 or TRBD2 (6 bases each). V gave up 2 bases and J gave up 2 bases, with 12 bases separating them. Germline V gene data show CDR1 as SGDLS and CDR2 as YYNGEE. This CDR3 spans 15 amino acids. The CDR3 sequence is CASSVGGRFTDTQYF. In DNA, the CDR3 is TGTGCCAGCAGCGTGGGGGGCAGATTCACAGATACGCAGTATTTT.

A few counts support this clonotype. The chain uses TRBV4-3 and TRBJ2-3, with a tentative D call TRBD1 (5 bases). CDR3 length: 17 residues. Per germline, CDR1 LGHNA and CDR2 YSLEER. V lost 1 base and J lost 1, with 15 bases in between. The CDR3 DNA sequence: TGCGCCAGCAGCCAAGCCGGCCAGGGTTCGGGCACAGATACGCAGTATTTT. Translated, it gives CASSQAGQGSGTDTQYF.

This clonotype was detected ten times or more. The chain has TRBV5-1 and TRBJ2-7; weak D call: TRBD2 (5 bases). Germline CDR1 reads SGHRS; CDR2 reads YFSETQ. The ends were cut back, 3 bases at V and 1 base at J, with 23 bases in the middle. The CDR3 consists of 18 residues. CDR3 region: CASSSFGPGRGKSYEQYF. The CDR3 DNA reads TGCGCCAGCAGCTCTTTTGGCCCTGGCCGGGGTAAATCCTACGAGCAGTACTTC.